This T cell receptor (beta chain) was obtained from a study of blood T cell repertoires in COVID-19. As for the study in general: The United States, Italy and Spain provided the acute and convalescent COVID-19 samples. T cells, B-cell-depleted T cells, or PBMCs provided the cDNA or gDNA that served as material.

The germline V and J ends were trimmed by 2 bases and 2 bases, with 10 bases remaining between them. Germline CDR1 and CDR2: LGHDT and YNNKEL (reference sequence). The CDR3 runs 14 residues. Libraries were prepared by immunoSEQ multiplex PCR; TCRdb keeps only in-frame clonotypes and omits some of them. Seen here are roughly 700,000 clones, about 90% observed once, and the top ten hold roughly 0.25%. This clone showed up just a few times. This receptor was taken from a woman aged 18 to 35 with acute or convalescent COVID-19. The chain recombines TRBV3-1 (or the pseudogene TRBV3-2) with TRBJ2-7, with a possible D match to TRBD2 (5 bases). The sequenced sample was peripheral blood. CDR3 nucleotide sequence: TGTGCCAGCAGCCAACCGGGGTTAGCCTACGAGCAGTACTTC. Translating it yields CASSQPGLAYEQYF.